This T cell receptor (beta chain) is from a study of T cell responses to AZD1222 COVID-19 vaccine. Study-wide points: Donors were chiefly white British, with a greater number of females, and clonal diversity was perhaps underestimated. Elevations in Spike-specific TCR breadth and depth followed administration of two AZD1222 doses. Distributed over spike, vaccine-associated CD4 TCRs predominated at 160-218 and 743-854.

A word on this clone: Its antigen is still unknown.

V shed 8 bases and J shed 6 bases, with 17 bases lying between them. The CDR3 loop spans 14 amino acids. The V gene's germline CDR1 is MGHDK and CDR2 SYGVNS. The protocol was immunoSEQ multiplex PCR, while the TCRdb copy is restricted to in-frame clones and leaves out a portion. The sample shows about 120,000 clones, just over 90% of them seen only once. This receptor was taken from an adult who received the AZD1222 COVID-19 vaccine. The gene calls are TRBV25-1 and TRBJ2-1; weak D call: TRBD1 (6 bases). Material: peripheral blood, obtained 28 days after the second AZD1222 dose. The CDR3 coding sequence is TGTGCCAGCGAGGACGGACAGTCCGGCAATGAGCAGTTCTTC. Protein product: CASEDGQSGNEQFF.